These T cell receptor beta chains were read from a single sample in a study of cytomegalovirus exposure and HLA in healthy donors. The data were produced by immunoSEQ multiplex PCR, yet TCRdb's version contains in-frame clones alone and is incomplete. Altogether 110,000 to 150,000 clones are present, roughly 79% being singletons, with the ten largest covering 2.8%. The sample taken for sequencing was PBMCs. The receptors originated from a male donor in good health and CMV-seronegative. The CDR3 runs from the conserved cysteine through the conserved F or W. The D gene is left open where the match is weak.

V: TRBV10-3; D: TRBD2; J: TRBJ2-5; CDR3: CATAREDQETQYF; DNA: TGTGCCACTGCCCGGGAGGACCAAGAGACCCAGTACTTC
V: TRBV18; D: -; J: TRBJ1-1; CDR3: CASSPEGQNTEAFF; DNA: TGTGCCAGCTCACCAGAGGGCCAGAACACTGAAGCTTTCTTT
V: TRBV7-8; D: -; J: TRBJ2-7; CDR3: CASSGMRDGGTYEQYF; DNA: TGTGCCAGCAGCGGAATGCGGGACGGAGGAACCTACGAGCAGTACTTC
V: TRBV5-1; D: -; J: TRBJ2-7; CDR3: CPSSLIQDFAYEQYF; DNA: TGCCCCAGCAGCTTGATCCAGGATTTTGCCTACGAGCAGTACTTC
V: TRBV9; D: -; J: TRBJ1-2; CDR3: CASSPRGTNYGYTF; DNA: TGTGCCAGCAGCCCGCGGGGGACAAACTATGGCTACACCTTC
V: TRBV5-4; D: TRBD1; J: TRBJ2-2; CDR3: CASSLGGDRATGELFF; DNA: TGTGCCAGCAGCTTGGGGGGGGACAGGGCAACCGGGGAGCTGTTTTTT
V: TRBV18; D: TRBD1; J: TRBJ2-6; CDR3: CASSPYTRTGGIGANVLTF; DNA: TGTGCCAGCTCCCCTTACACCCGGACAGGGGGCATTGGGGCCAACGTCCTGACTTTC
V: TRBV27; D: -; J: TRBJ2-7; CDR3: CASSWAASSYEQYF; DNA: TGTGCCAGCAGTTGGGCAGCAAGCTCCTACGAGCAGTACTTC
V: TRBV6-6; D: -; J: TRBJ2-2; CDR3: CASSQQGSRTGELFF; DNA: TGTGCCAGCAGCCAACAGGGATCCAGGACCGGGGAGCTGTTTTTT
V: TRBV5-1; D: TRBD2; J: TRBJ2-5; CDR3: CASRVGGSGIQETQYF; DNA: TGCGCCAGCAGAGTGGGGGGTAGCGGGATCCAAGAGACCCAGTACTTC